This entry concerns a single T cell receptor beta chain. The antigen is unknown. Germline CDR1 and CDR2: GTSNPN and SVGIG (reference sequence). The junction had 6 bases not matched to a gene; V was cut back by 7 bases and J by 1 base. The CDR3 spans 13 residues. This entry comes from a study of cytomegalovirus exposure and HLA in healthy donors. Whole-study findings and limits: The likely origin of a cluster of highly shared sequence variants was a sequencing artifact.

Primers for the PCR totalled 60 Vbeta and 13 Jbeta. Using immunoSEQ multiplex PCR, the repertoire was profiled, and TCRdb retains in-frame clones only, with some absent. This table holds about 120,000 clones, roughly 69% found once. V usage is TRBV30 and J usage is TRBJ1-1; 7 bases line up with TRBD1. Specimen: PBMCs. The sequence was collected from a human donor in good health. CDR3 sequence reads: CASTGAKNTEAFF. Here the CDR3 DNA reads TGTGCCTCCACAGGGGCTAAGAACACTGAAGCTTTCTTT.